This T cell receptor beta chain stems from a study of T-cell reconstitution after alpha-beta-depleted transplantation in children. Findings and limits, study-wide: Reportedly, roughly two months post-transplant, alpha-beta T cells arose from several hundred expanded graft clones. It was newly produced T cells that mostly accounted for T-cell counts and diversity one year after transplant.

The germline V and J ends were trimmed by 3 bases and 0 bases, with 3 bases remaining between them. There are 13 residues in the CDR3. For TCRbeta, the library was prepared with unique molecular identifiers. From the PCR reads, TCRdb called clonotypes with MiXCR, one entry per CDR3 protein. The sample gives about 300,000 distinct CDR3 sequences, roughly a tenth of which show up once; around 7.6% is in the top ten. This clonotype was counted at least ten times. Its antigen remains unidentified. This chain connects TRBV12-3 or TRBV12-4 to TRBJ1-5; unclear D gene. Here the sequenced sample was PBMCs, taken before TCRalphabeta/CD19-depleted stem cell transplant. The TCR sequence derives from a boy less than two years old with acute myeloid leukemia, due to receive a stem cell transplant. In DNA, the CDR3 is TGTGCCAGCAGTTTTTATAGCAATCAGCCCCAGCATTTT. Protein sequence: CASSFYSNQPQHF.